This T cell receptor (beta chain) was obtained from a study of blood T cell repertoires in COVID-19 (TCRdb year 2020). For the study in its entirety: Samples covering the acute and convalescent phases of COVID-19 were provided by collaborators in the United States, Italy and Spain. The prospective study material was composed of cDNA or gDNA derived from T cells, B-cell-depleted T cells, or PBMCs. Subjects who had been exposed to COVID-19, were actively infected with it, or had recovered from it provided the deeply sampled blood TCRbeta repertoires that made up the dataset. The repertoires were released in a freely available public database meant as a resource for research on the immune response to SARS-CoV-2. The samples were drawn from two sources: the first 160 participants of the ongoing ImmuneRACE study, and 1,254 subjects contributed by 6 global collaborators. A de-identified subject ID, COVID-19 status, age in years and sex were almost always included in the sample metadata. HLA class I and class II types, where available, came from metadata supplied by the sample provider rather than from assay-based typing.

Collaborating institutions collected whole blood in K2EDTA tubes following their own protocols. Collaborator samples were shipped for TCRbeta analysis as frozen whole blood, isolated PBMCs, or DNA extracted from either sample type. Overall results and qualifications from the work: The quantity of clinical and demographic metadata differed by source and by participant and was supplied without curation.

The CDR3 contains 13 residues, cysteine and phenylalanine counted. The entry retains the CDR3 DNA only, 39 bases that are in frame from base 1. The germline V gene yields SGHRS for CDR1 and YFSETQ for CDR2. The V and J ends are trimmed by 1 base and 2 bases, leaving 6 bases between them. TCRbeta CDR3 regions were amplified from genomic DNA using the immunoSEQ Assay, a bias-controlled multiplex PCR. On the authors' methods: The number of nucleated cells in each sample was estimated from the amplification of reference gene primers within the assay. To quantify the absolute abundance of each unique TCRbeta CDR3 rearrangement, sequence reads were collapsed and filtered. For each sample, productive Simpson clonality was calculated by taking the square root of Simpson's diversity index across productive rearrangements. The clones in this table, taken by TCRdb from immuneACCESS, are in-frame only. Not every clone is retained; where verified, under half of the shortfall comes from an unresolved V gene, and the cause of the rest is unknown. Clone size and the V and J calls come from that table; the DNA yielded D and trimming. For this sample there are just under 65,000 clones; 65% to 85% appear just once. The ten largest account for under 8% of the sample.

With regard to this clone: This receptor's antigen is unknown. Base qualities are not provided; no much larger clone lies one nucleotide away.

Material: peripheral blood. The sequence joins TRBV5-1 to TRBJ2-5; no D gene is confidently identified. This clonotype originated in a human donor in a cohort sampled during active COVID-19. The sequence in DNA is TGCGCCAGCAGCTTGACGGTTCAAGAGACCCAGTACTTC. Its translation is CASSLTVQETQYF.